The 28 T cell receptor beta chains below were found in one sample sequenced in a study of CD8+CD57+ T cells in acquired aplastic anemia. Template material for TCR beta VDJ and CDR3 profiling consisted of genomic DNA. A single record per CDR3 protein comes from TCRdb applying MiXCR to the reads. The repertoire has about 210,000 distinct CDR3 sequences, 61% of them found once; the top ten carry over 25%. Source material: sorted CD4+, CD8+, or CD8+CD57+ T cells (not recorded which) from PBMCs. The receptors here all came from a human donor in good health.

This clonotype was observed many times. The chain employs TRBV13 and TRBJ1-1; D may be TRBD1 (6 bases). V was pared by 4 bases and J by 3 bases, with 9 bases between. Germline V gene data show CDR1 as PRHDT and CDR2 as FYEKMQ (reference sequence). The CDR3 spans 13 residues. CDR3 sequence (DNA): TGTGCCAGCAGCTCAACAGGGTACACTGAAGCTTTCTTT. It is translated as CASSSTGYTEAFF. Full variable domain (outside the CDR3, taken from reference TRBV13 and TRBJ1-1): AAGVIQSPRHLIKEKRETATLKCYPIPRHDTVYWYQQGPGQDPQFLISFYEKMQSDKGSIPDRFSAQQFSDYHSELNMSSLELGDSALYFCASSSTGYTEAFFGQGTRLTVV.

The chain joins TRBV2 to TRBJ1-2; 7 positions agree with TRBD1. Germline CDR1 SNHLY, CDR2 FYNNEI. V was clipped by 7 bases and J by 7 bases; unmatched bases: 9. The CDR3 length is 13 residues. CDR3 in DNA: TGTGCCAGCATGGACAGGCCGTGGGGTGGCTACACCTTC. Its protein product is CASMDRPWGGYTF.

The chain combines TRBV20-1 with TRBJ1-5; D remains ambiguous. This CDR3 is 12 amino acids long. The V gene's germline CDR1 is DFQATT and CDR2 SNEGSKA (reference sequence). With 1 base removed from V and 4 bases from J, the gap between germline ends came to 5 bases. The CDR3 protein is CSARAANQPQHF. As DNA, the CDR3 is TGCAGTGCTAGAGCGGCGAATCAGCCCCAGCATTTT.

This clonotype was picked up one time. The chain couples TRBV4-1 to TRBJ2-4; a possible D gene is TRBD2 (6 bases). The CDR3 totals 17 residues. Between the trimmed V and J ends, which lost 1 base and 0 bases, there was a span of 13 bases. Germline CDR1 is MGHRA and CDR2 is YSYEKL. The CDR3 spells CASSQVGTVVAKNIQYF. The DNA for the CDR3 is TGCGCCAGCAGCCAAGTTGGGACTGTTGTAGCCAAAAACATTCAGTACTTC.

The chain links TRBV7-6 to TRBJ1-2, with D uncertain. Trimming removed 5 bases from V and 6 bases from J, with 19 bases in between. The length of the CDR3 is 15 residues. Germline V gene lookup returns CDR1 SGHVS and CDR2 FNYEAQ. As DNA, the CDR3 is TGTGCCAGCAGCGGAACAATACTCGGGCAGGATGGCTACACCTTC. It codes for CASSGTILGQDGYTF.

The sample holds many counts of this clonotype. The chain links TRBV4-3 to TRBJ1-1; 7 bases fit TRBD1. The V and J ends lost 0 bases and 6 bases, in that order; junction bases with no gene match: 7. This CDR3 has 15 residues. Looked up from germline, CDR1 is LGHNA and CDR2 is YSLEER. The CDR3 DNA reads TGCGCCAGCAGCCAAGATGTTGACAGGGCTCCTGAAGCTTTCTTT. Translated, it gives CASSQDVDRAPEAFF.

The chain links TRBV11-1 to TRBJ2-7; D is perhaps TRBD1 (5 bases). Trimming cost V 3 bases and J 3 bases, with 9 bases left between them. The CDR3 is 13 residues long. Germline loops: CDR1 SGHAT, CDR2 FQDESV (reference sequence). The CDR3 here is CASSLTAYYEQYF. The CDR3 bases are TGTGCCAGCAGCTTGACAGCCTACTACGAGCAGTACTTC.

This chain joins TRBV2 and TRBJ2-2; D possibly matches TRBD1 or TRBD2 (5 bases each). The V gene's germline CDR1 is SNHLY and CDR2 FYNNEI. V shed 2 bases and J shed 5 bases, with 15 bases lying between them. The CDR3 is made up of 16 amino acids. The CDR3 region has the DNA TGTGCCAGCAGTGAATTTCAGGGTTGGAGGACCGGGGAGCTGTTTTTT. Its translation is CASSEFQGWRTGELFF.

The V gene is TRBV15, the J gene TRBJ1-2, with TRBD1 as a possible D gene (5 bases). V was pared by 4 bases and J by 2 bases, with 8 bases between. The CDR3 has 13 amino acids. The germline V gene has CDR1 LNHNV and CDR2 YYDKDF (reference sequence). The chain's CDR3 is CATSTGANYGYTF. Here the CDR3 DNA reads TGTGCCACCAGCACCGGGGCCAACTATGGCTACACCTTC.

J is TRBJ2-3 and V is TRBV19; 11 nucleotides match TRBD2. This CDR3 region has 16 residues. Losses at the gene ends were 5 bases for V and 6 bases for J; bases not matched to a gene: 10. Germline V gene sequence: CDR1 LNHDA, CDR2 SQIVND (reference sequence). The chain's CDR3 is CASSELSGRAADTQYF. CDR3 DNA: TGTGCCAGTAGTGAACTTAGCGGGAGGGCCGCGGATACGCAGTATTTT. The whole variable domain, remainder taken from reference TRBV19 and TRBJ2-3, is DGGITQSPKYLFRKEGQNVTLSCEQNLNHDAMYWYRQDPGQGLRLIYYSQIVNDFQKGDIAEGYSVSREKKESFPLTVTSAQKNPTAFYLCASSELSGRAADTQYFGPGTRLTVL.

The J gene is TRBJ2-7, the V gene TRBV20-1, with 11 bases fitting TRBD2. Germline assignment: CDR1 DFQATT and CDR2 SNEGSKA (reference sequence). The ends lost 4 bases at V and 7 bases at J; junction bases unmatched: 15. The CDR3 spans 16 residues. The CDR3: CSATAFGTSGPGEQYF. The CDR3, as DNA: TGCAGTGCTACCGCCTTCGGGACTAGCGGACCAGGGGAGCAGTACTTC.

This clonotype was seen repeatedly, ten times or more. The chain combines TRBV2 with TRBJ1-1; a weak D match, TRBD1 (6 bases). CDR1 is SNHLY, CDR2 FYNNEI, per germline. The CDR3 has 15 residues. Trimming cost V 5 bases and J 2 bases, with 15 bases left between them. CDR3 bases: TGTGCCAGCAGTCCCAATTGGGGGGGCAACACTGAAGCTTTCTTT. Residues: CASSPNWGGNTEAFF.

The V call is TRBV20-1, the J call TRBJ2-5; 12 bases are a match to TRBD2. The V and J ends lost 2 bases and 2 bases, in that order; junction bases with no gene match: 3. Germline V gene sequence: CDR1 DFQATT, CDR2 SNEGSKA (reference sequence). CDR3 length: 15 residues. CDR3 in amino acids: CSARRLAGAQETQYF. The CDR3 nucleotides are TGCAGTGCTAGACGACTAGCGGGAGCTCAAGAGACCCAGTACTTC.

The rearrangement uses TRBV9 and TRBJ2-1, with D perhaps TRBD2 (6 bases). Germline CDR1 is SGDLS and CDR2 is YYNGEE. Trimming left V 0 bases short and J 7 bases short, with 17 bases between. The CDR3 has 16 amino acids. CDR3 bases: TGTGCCAGCAGCGTAGATGGTAGCGGAGTTAATAATGAGCAGTTCTTC. Protein sequence: CASSVDGSGVNNEQFF.

The chain links TRBV10-3 to TRBJ1-5; the D gene is possibly TRBD1 (5 bases). V was clipped by 0 bases and J by 4 bases, with 13 bases between them. The CDR3 consists of 16 residues. Germline V gene sequence: CDR1 ENHRY, CDR2 SYGVKD. The CDR3 is CAISESAGSENQPQHF. As DNA, the CDR3 is TGTGCCATCAGTGAGTCGGCAGGGAGCGAAAATCAGCCCCAGCATTTT.

The genes are TRBV12-3 or TRBV12-4 and TRBJ2-7; 9 nucleotides align to TRBD1. J gave up 6 bases and V 7 bases, and 7 bases lay outside the gene matches. CDR3 length equals 13 residues. Here the CDR3 reads CASILGQGGEQYF. Here the CDR3 DNA reads TGTGCCAGCATTCTGGGACAGGGCGGCGAGCAGTACTTC.

The J gene is TRBJ2-7, the V gene TRBV7-2; 8 nucleotides match TRBD2. Trimming took 5 bases from V and 7 from J; bases not matched to a gene: 13. The CDR3 totals 15 residues. Per germline, CDR1 SGHTA and CDR2 FQGNSA. The DNA of the CDR3 is TGTGCCAGCAGCGGAGTAGCGGGATCGGGTGTAGAGCAGTACTTC. Amino acid sequence: CASSGVAGSGVEQYF.

This clonotype appeared once. This rearrangement joins TRBV24-1 to TRBJ2-3; D call uncertain. V lost 0 bases and J lost 1, with 7 bases in between. Germline-derived CDR1 and CDR2 are KGHDR and SFDVKD. The CDR3 contains 15 residues. Written as DNA, the CDR3 is TGTGCCACCAGTGATTTGGCTTTGGGCACAGATACGCAGTATTTT. Translating gives CATSDLALGTDTQYF.

This rearrangement joins TRBV7-3 to TRBJ1-5; possibly TRBD1 for D (5 bases). The length of the CDR3 is 13 residues. The V and J ends lost 3 bases and 4 bases respectively, with 7 bases between them. Looked up from germline, CDR1 is SGHTA and CDR2 is FQGTGA. CDR3 residues: CASSLGLNQPQHF. The CDR3 DNA reads as TGTGCCAGCAGCTTGGGACTAAATCAGCCCCAGCATTTT. The full variable domain, completed using reference TRBV7-3 and TRBJ1-5, is GAGVSQTPSNKVTEKGKYVELRCDPISGHTALYWYRQSLGQGPEFLIYFQGTGAADDSGLPNDRFFAVRPEGSVSTLKIQRTERGDSAVYLCASSLGLNQPQHFGDGTRLSIL.

In this sample, this clonotype turned up once. The chain combines TRBV7-2 with TRBJ2-7; 12 positions agree with TRBD1. J gave up 6 bases and V 5 bases, and 8 bases lay outside the gene matches. CDR1 SGHTA and CDR2 FQGNSA come from the germline V gene. The CDR3 contains 15 residues. CDR3 region: CASSQTGTGGAEQYF. The CDR3 DNA sequence: TGTGCCAGCAGCCAAACCGGGACAGGGGGCGCCGAGCAGTACTTC.

The sample holds many counts of this clonotype. This chain joins TRBV5-1 and TRBJ2-1, with 7 nucleotides matching TRBD1. CDR3 length equals 15 residues. Germline lookup yields CDR1 SGHRS and CDR2 YFSETQ. J was trimmed by 5 bases and V by 3 bases; bases with no gene match: 8. The CDR3 nucleotides read TGCGCCAGCAGCTCGCCGGGACAGTCAGACAATGAGCAGTTCTTC. Its translation: CASSSPGQSDNEQFF.

This chain links TRBV9 with TRBJ2-7; 10 bases line up with TRBD1. The CDR3 has 17 amino acids. The germline gives CDR1 SGDLS, CDR2 YYNGEE. Germline trimming cut 2 bases from V and 6 bases from J; bases unmatched to any gene: 14. Written as DNA, the CDR3 is TGTGCCAGCAGCGTTGAACTTTCCGGGACAGGGGACTTCGAGCAGTACTTC. Translating it yields CASSVELSGTGDFEQYF.

About this clonotype: One end of the junction is discordant with germline, which a read error may explain. V gene TRBV7-9 combines with J gene TRBJ2-3; no reliable D call. Germline V gene lookup returns CDR1 SEHNR and CDR2 FQNEAQ (reference sequence). The CDR3 is 15 residues long. The CDR3 here is CASSHPDIYTDKQYF. As DNA, the CDR3 is TGTGCAAGCAGCCACCCGGATATCTATACAGATAAGCAGTATTTT.

This clonotype was counted many times. For the CDR3, the DNA is TGTGCCACCACCTTAGCCGGCACCAACTATGGCTACACCTTC. It codes for CATTLAGTNYGYTF. The gene calls are TRBV15 and TRBJ1-2; D remains unclear. V lost 7 bases, J lost 2 bases, and 14 bases lay in between. Germline V gene sequence: CDR1 LNHNV, CDR2 YYDKDF (reference sequence). The CDR3 loop spans 14 amino acids.

V usage is TRBV10-3 and J usage is TRBJ2-7; TRBD2 matches at 11 bases. Germline V gene lookup returns CDR1 ENHRY and CDR2 SYGVKD. The CDR3 runs to 16 residues. V dropped 0 bases and J dropped 1; count of bases not matched to a gene: 2. The CDR3 DNA follows: TGTGCCATCAGTGAGTCGGGACTAGCGGCATCCTACGAGCAGTACTTC. As protein: CAISESGLAASYEQYF.

In its sample, this clonotype was seen many times. This rearrangement joins TRBV11-3 to TRBJ2-7, with no clear D. The ends were cut back, 0 bases at V and 4 bases at J, with 10 bases in the middle. Germline lookup yields CDR1 SGHNT and CDR2 YENEEA. The CDR3 has 14 amino acids. As DNA, the CDR3 is TGTGCCAGCAGCTTAGATCTTGACCTATACGAGCAGTACTTC. This sequence encodes CASSLDLDLYEQYF.

The count of this clonotype is one. This clone may be a read error of a much larger clone one base away. This is likely a read error, given that the CDR3 carries no conserved phenylalanine or tryptophan at its end. V gene TRBV18 combines with J gene TRBJ1-5, with no clear D. The CDR3 covers 12 residues. The ends were cut back, 1 base at V and 9 bases at J, with 7 bases in the middle. Per germline, CDR1 KGHSH and CDR2 LQKENI. CDR3 bases: TGTGCCAGCTCACCACAGGTCATGCCCCAGCATTCT. Amino acid sequence: CASSPQVMPQHS.

This clonotype occurred many times. The chain joins TRBV27 to TRBJ1-5; tentative D call: TRBD1 (5 bases). This CDR3 region has 13 residues. V lost 0 bases to trimming and J lost 7 bases, with 7 bases between them. Germline lookup yields CDR1 MNHEY and CDR2 SMNVEV (reference sequence). The CDR3 protein is CASSLSQVQPQHF. As DNA, the CDR3 is TGTGCCAGCAGTTTATCACAGGTACAGCCCCAGCATTTT.